This entry describes one T cell receptor beta chain. Its antigen is as yet unknown. This sample was taken from a study of shared clonotypes between healthy human individuals. Study-level results: Shared across several donors were about 4.6% of the naive CD4 clonotypes.

Per the germline V gene, CDR1 is SGHAT and CDR2 is FQNNGV. V shed 5 bases and J 2 bases; nucleotides not matched to a gene: 2. There are 13 residues in the CDR3. Genomic DNA belonging to each subset was distributed in equal measure over several immunoSEQ plates. The assay was immunoSEQ multiplex PCR, and TCRdb's table has in-frame clones only and misses some. The top ten hold approximately 1.8% of the sample, which has hundreds of thousands of clones, under 80% seen once. The V call is TRBV11-2, the J call TRBJ2-5; 7 nucleotides line up with TRBD1. The sequenced material came from memory CD4+ T cells sorted from blood. Subset in this sample: CD45RA-negative fraction. The clonotype comes from a woman in her thirties in good health. The CDR3 DNA follows: TGTGCCAGCAGCGGGACAGAGCAAGAGACCCAGTACTTC. Translated: CASSGTEQETQYF.